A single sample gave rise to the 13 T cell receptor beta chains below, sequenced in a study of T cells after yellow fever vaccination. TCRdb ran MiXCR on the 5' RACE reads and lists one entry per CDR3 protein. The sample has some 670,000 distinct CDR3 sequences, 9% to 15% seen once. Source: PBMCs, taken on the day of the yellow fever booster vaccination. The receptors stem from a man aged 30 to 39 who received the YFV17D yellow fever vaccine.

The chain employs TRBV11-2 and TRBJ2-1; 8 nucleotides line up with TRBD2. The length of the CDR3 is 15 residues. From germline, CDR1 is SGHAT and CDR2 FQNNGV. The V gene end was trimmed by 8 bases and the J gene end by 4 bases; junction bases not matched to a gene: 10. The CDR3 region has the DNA TGTGCCAGCGACCGCATCAGCGGGAGATACAATGAGCAGTTCTTC. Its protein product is CASDRISGRYNEQFF.

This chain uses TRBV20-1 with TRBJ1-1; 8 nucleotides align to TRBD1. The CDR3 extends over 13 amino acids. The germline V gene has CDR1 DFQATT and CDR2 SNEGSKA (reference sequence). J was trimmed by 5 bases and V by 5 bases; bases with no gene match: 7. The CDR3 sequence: CSARTGSGTEAFF. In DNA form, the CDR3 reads TGCAGTGCTCGGACAGGGTCCGGGACTGAAGCTTTCTTT.

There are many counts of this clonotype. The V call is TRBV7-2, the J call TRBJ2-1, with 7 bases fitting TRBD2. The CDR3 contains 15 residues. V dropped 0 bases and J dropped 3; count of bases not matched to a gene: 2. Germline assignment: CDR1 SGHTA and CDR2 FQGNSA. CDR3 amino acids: CASSLALASYNEQFF. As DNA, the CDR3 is TGTGCCAGCAGCTTAGCACTAGCGAGCTACAATGAGCAGTTCTTC.

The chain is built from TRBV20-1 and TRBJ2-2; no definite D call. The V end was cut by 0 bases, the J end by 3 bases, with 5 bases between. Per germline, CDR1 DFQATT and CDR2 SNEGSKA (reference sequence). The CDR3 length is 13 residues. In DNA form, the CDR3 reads TGCAGTGCTAGAGATCTGGACACCGGGGAGCTGTTTTTT. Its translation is CSARDLDTGELFF.

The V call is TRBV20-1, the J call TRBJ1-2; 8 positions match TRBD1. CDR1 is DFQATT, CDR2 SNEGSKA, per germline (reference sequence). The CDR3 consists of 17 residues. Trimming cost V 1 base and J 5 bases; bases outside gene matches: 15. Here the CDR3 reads CSARVSREGRGHYGYTF. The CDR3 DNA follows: TGCAGTGCTAGAGTTTCGCGGGAGGGCAGGGGGCATTATGGCTACACCTTC.

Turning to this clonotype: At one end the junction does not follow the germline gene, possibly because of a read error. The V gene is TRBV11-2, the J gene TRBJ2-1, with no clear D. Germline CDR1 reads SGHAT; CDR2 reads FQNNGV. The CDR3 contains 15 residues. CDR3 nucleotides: TGTGCCAGCAGCTTCACAGATTTGACTTACAAGGAGCAGTTCTTC. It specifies CASSFTDLTYKEQFF.

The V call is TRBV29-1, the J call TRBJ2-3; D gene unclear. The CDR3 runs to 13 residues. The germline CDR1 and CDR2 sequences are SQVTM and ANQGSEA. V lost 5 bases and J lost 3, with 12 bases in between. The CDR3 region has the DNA TGCAGCGTTAAGGTCCCCCCTACAGATACGCAGTATTTT. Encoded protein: CSVKVPPTDTQYF.

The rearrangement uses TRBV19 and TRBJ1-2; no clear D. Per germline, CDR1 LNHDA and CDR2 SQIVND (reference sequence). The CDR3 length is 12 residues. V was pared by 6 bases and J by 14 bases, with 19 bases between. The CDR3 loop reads CASSRPRKKKTF. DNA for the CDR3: TGTGCCAGTAGCCGGCCCCGGAAAAAAAAAACCTTC.

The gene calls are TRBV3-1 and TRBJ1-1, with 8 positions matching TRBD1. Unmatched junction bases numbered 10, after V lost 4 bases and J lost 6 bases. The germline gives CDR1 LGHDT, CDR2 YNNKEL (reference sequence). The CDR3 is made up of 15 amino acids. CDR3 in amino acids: CASSPVQGAGSEAFF. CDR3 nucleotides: TGTGCCAGCAGCCCGGTCCAGGGGGCTGGCTCTGAAGCTTTCTTT.

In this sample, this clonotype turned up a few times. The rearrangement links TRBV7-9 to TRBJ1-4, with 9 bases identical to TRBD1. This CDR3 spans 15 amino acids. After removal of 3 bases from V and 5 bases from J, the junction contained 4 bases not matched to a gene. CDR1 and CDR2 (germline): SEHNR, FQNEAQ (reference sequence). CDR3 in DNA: TGTGCCAGCAGCTTGAAAGGACAGGGGAATGAAAAACTGTTTTTT. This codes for CASSLKGQGNEKLFF.

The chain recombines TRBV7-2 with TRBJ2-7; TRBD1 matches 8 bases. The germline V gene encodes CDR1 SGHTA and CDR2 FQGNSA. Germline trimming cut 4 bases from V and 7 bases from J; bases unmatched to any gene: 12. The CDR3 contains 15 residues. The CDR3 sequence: CASSWTSGGAGEQYF. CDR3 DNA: TGTGCCAGCAGCTGGACCTCAGGGGGCGCGGGTGAGCAGTACTTC. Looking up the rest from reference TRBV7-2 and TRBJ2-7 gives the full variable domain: GAGVSQSPSNKVTEKGKDVELRCDPISGHTALYWYRQSLGQGLEFLIYFQGNSAPDKSGLPSDRFSAERTGGSVSTLTIQRTQQEDSAVYLCASSWTSGGAGEQYFGPGTRLTVT.

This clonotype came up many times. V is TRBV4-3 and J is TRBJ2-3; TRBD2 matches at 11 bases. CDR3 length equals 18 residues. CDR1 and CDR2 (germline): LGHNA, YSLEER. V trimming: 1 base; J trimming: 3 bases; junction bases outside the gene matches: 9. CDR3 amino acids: CASSQGLAGIFGTDTQYF. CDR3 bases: TGCGCCAGCAGCCAAGGACTAGCGGGAATATTTGGAACAGATACGCAGTATTTT.

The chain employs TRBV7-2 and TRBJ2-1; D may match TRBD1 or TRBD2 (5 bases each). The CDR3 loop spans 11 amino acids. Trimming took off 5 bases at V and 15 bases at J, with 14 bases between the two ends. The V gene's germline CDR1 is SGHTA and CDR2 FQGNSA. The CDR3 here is CASSRTLGLFF. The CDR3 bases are TGTGCCAGCAGCCGGACACTAGGTCTGTTCTTC. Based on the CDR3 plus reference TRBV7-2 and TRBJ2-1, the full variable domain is GAGVSQSPSNKVTEKGKDVELRCDPISGHTALYWYRQSLGQGLEFLIYFQGNSAPDKSGLPSDRFSAERTGGSVSTLTIQRTQQEDSAVYLCASSRTLGLFFGPGTRLTVL.